The source of this T cell receptor beta chain is a study of blood T cell repertoires in COVID-19. The V gene end was trimmed by 8 bases and the J gene end by 7 bases; junction bases not matched to a gene: 4. The CDR3 spans 12 residues. Germline V lookup: CDR1 LGHDT, CDR2 YNNKEL (reference sequence). This clone showed up just once. Libraries were prepared by immunoSEQ multiplex PCR; TCRdb keeps only in-frame clonotypes and omits some of them. Among about 26,000 clones listed, 92% were seen once. This receptor was taken from a human donor in a cohort sampled during active COVID-19. The genes are TRBV3-1 (or the pseudogene TRBV3-2) and TRBJ2-2, with 7 bases aligning to TRBD2. The source material was peripheral blood. The CDR3 here is CASWRGSGELFF. The CDR3 DNA is TGTGCCAGCTGGCGGGGGAGCGGGGAGCTGTTTTTT.